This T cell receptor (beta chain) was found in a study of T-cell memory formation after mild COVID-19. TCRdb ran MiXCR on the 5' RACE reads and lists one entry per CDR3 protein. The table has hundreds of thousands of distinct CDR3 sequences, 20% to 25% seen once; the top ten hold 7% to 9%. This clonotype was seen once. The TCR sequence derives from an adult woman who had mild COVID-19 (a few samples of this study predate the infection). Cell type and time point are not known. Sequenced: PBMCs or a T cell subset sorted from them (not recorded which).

The CDR3 reads CASSLDRDTYYGYTF. The CDR3 region has the DNA TGTGCCAGCAGCTTAGATCGGGACACCTACTATGGCTACACCTTC. J is TRBJ1-2 and V is TRBV7-3; D perhaps matches TRBD1 (6 bases). Germline assignment: CDR1 SGHTA and CDR2 FQGTGA. This CDR3 has 15 amino acids. The V and J ends lost 2 bases and 3 bases respectively, with 13 bases between them. The entire variable domain, with the rest obtained from reference TRBV7-3 and TRBJ1-2, is as follows: GAGVSQTPSNKVTEKGKYVELRCDPISGHTALYWYRQSLGQGPEFLIYFQGTGAADDSGLPNDRFFAVRPEGSVSTLKIQRTERGDSAVYLCASSLDRDTYYGYTFGSGTRLTVV.